These 5 T cell receptor beta chains originate from one sample sequenced in a study of CD8 T cells in Susac syndrome. Reverse transcription used about 0.45 to 1 ug RNA and random hexamers. TCRdb itself ran the immunoSEQ multiplex PCR reads through MiXCR, one entry per CDR3 protein. The table lists about 76,000 distinct CDR3 sequences, approximately 93% of them singletons. Specimen: CD8+ T cells from PBMCs. The receptors were sampled from a human donor with Susac syndrome.

J is TRBJ2-3 and V is TRBV24-1; D not resolved. Trimming took 0 bases from V and 2 from J, leaving 8 bases between them. Germline lookup yields CDR1 KGHDR and CDR2 SFDVKD. This CDR3 has 15 residues. DNA of the CDR3: TGTGCCACCAGTGATTTGTATGACAACACAGATACGCAGTATTTT. This sequence encodes CATSDLYDNTDTQYF.

The rearrangement joins TRBV20-1 to TRBJ2-3; 10 bases match TRBD2. The CDR3 loop spans 15 amino acids. Losses at the gene ends were 1 base for V and 0 bases for J; bases not matched to a gene: 1. In germline, CDR1 is DFQATT, CDR2 SNEGSKA (reference sequence). The CDR3 DNA reads as TGCAGTGCTAGAGGACTAGCGGGTAGCACAGATACGCAGTATTTT. Translating it yields CSARGLAGSTDTQYF.

V and J are TRBV15 and TRBJ2-7; 9 nucleotides align to TRBD1. This CDR3 has 14 residues. Looked up from germline, CDR1 is LNHNV and CDR2 is YYDKDF (reference sequence). V trimming: 3 bases; J trimming: 5 bases; junction bases outside the gene matches: 5. This chain's CDR3 is CATSSGTGIHEQYF. DNA for the CDR3: TGTGCCACCAGCAGCGGGACAGGGATCCACGAGCAGTACTTC.

The chain recombines TRBV4-2 with TRBJ1-2, with TRBD1 matching 7 bases. The V and J ends lost 4 bases and 8 bases, in that order; junction bases with no gene match: 16. Germline CDR1 and CDR2: LGHNA and YNFKEQ. The length of the CDR3 is 16 residues. CDR3 coding DNA: TGTGCCAGCAGCCCAACGCAATTACAGGGGCCGGGAGGCTACACCTTC. Its protein product is CASSPTQLQGPGGYTF.

This clonotype was seen once. The chain couples TRBV7-6 to TRBJ2-2; D is ambiguous. Trimming shortened V by 5 bases and J by 0 bases, and 13 bases separated the two germline ends. The CDR3 is made up of 16 amino acids. The germline CDR1 and CDR2 sequences are SGHVS and FNYEAQ. CDR3 region: CASSPRAPSNTGELFF. DNA of the CDR3: TGTGCCAGCAGCCCCCGGGCTCCTTCGAACACCGGGGAGCTGTTTTTT.